This T cell receptor beta chain was sequenced during a study of radiation and T cells in renal cell carcinoma. TCRdb keeps only in-frame clones here, not all; method: immunoSEQ multiplex PCR. The sample has some 50,000 clones, approximately 83% seen once. Specified time point: baseline pretreatment blood. Treatment given: 15 Gy SBRT to primary tumor, nephrectomy 4 weeks later. As for this clone: The sample holds other DNA sequences that translate to the same CDR3.

The TCR sequence derives from a woman aged 70 to 79 with renal cell carcinoma. The specimen was blood, collected from a patient whose treatment included radiotherapy and nephrectomy.

The CDR3 here is CAWSRDRPYGYTF. CDR3 DNA: TGTGCCTGGAGTCGGGACAGGCCCTATGGCTACACCTTC. The rearrangement joins TRBV30 to TRBJ1-2; 8 bases are shared with TRBD1. The CDR3 extends over 13 amino acids. V shed 2 bases, J shed 4 bases, and the junction held 3 bases outside the gene matches. Germline values: CDR1 GTSNPN, CDR2 SVGIG (reference sequence).